The clone carrying this TCR beta chain was observed a few times. The source of the sample is a study of blood T cell repertoires in COVID-19. TCRdb's table, derived via immunoSEQ multiplex PCR, lists solely in-frame clones and lacks some. The table lists around 260,000 clones, 91% of them singletons, with over 2% in the top ten. Sequenced input: peripheral blood. The TCR comes from a woman aged 30 to 39 with COVID-19, enrolled during active disease.

The CDR3 DNA is TGTGCCAGTAGTATCCCCTACGCTCTCGGGGATGAGCAGTTCTTC. Protein: CASSIPYALGDEQFF. The chain carries TRBV19 and TRBJ2-1, with D possibly matching TRBD2 (5 bases). This CDR3 contains 15 residues. CDR1 is LNHDA and CDR2 is SQIVND in the germline V gene (reference sequence). V dropped 3 bases and J dropped 8 bases, with 17 bases sitting between them. Supplemented by reference TRBV19 and TRBJ2-1, the full variable domain reads DGGITQSPKYLFRKEGQNVTLSCEQNLNHDAMYWYRQDPGQGLRLIYYSQIVNDFQKGDIAEGYSVSREKKESFPLTVTSAQKNPTAFYLCASSIPYALGDEQFFGPGTRLTVL.